This TCR beta chain was observed in a study of T cells in Graves' hyperthyroidism and ophthalmopathy. Trimming removed 3 bases from V and 5 bases from J, with 12 bases in between. Germline assignment: CDR1 KGHDR and CDR2 SFDVKD. The CDR3 spans 14 residues. RNA transcripts provided the source from which TCR beta CDR3 regions were amplified. The HTBI primer set drove a first-round RT-PCR of the TCR CDR3. TCRdb independently ran MiXCR on the multiplex PCR reads; one entry per CDR3 protein. The repertoire consists of a few hundred thousand distinct CDR3 sequences, with approximately 20% occurring once and the leading ten covering 35% to 50%. This clonotype has a handful of counts.

Sequencing used blood. The chain uses TRBV24-1 and TRBJ2-5; no reliable D call. The receptor comes from a man in his forties with Graves' hyperthyroidism. CDR3 region: CATSDAIRAETQYF. CDR3 sequence (DNA): TGTGCCACCAGTGATGCTATCAGAGCGGAGACCCAGTACTTC.